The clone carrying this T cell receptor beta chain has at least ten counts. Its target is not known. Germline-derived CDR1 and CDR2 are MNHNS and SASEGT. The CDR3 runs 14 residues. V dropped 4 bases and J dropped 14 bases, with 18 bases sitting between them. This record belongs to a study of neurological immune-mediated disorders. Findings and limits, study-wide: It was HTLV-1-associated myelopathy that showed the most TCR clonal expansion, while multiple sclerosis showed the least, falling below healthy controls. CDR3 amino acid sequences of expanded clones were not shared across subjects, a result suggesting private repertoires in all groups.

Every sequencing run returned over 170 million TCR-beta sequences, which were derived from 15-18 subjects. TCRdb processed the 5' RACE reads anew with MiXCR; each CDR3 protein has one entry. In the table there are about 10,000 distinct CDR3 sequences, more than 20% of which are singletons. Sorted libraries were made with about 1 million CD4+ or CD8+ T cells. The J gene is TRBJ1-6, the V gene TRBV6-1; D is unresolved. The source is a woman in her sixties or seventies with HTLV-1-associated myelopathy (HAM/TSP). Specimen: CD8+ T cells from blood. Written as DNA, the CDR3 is TGTGCCAGCAGTGGTGGCCACTTCGTTGAGGCCCTCCACTTT. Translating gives CASSGGHFVEALHF.